What follows are 7 T cell receptor beta chains derived from one specimen sequenced in a study of regulatory T cells in long-lasting Graves disease. CDR3-region Arm-PCR and iRepertoire HTBI primers produced the TCR beta libraries. A single record per CDR3 protein comes from TCRdb applying MiXCR to the multiplex PCR reads. The table has hundreds of thousands of distinct CDR3 sequences, about 16% seen once. The time point here: newly diagnosed GD, antithyroid drugs for less than 3 months. Following extraction of RNA from PBMCs, that RNA was used to make the TCR library. These data also formed part of another study, on T cells in Graves' hyperthyroidism and ophthalmopathy.

The sample in question was peripheral blood mononuclear cells (PBMCs), obtained at new diagnosis, from a patient treated with antithyroid drugs. These TCRs come from a woman aged 35-60 years with Graves disease.

The J gene is TRBJ2-5, the V gene TRBV4-1, with D perhaps matching TRBD2 (5 bases). From germline, CDR1 is MGHRA and CDR2 YSYEKL. Trimming removed 2 bases from V and 2 bases from J, with 12 bases in between. The CDR3 sequence is 15 residues long. CDR3 protein: CASSQREAEQETQYF. CDR3 DNA sequence: TGCGCCAGCAGCCAAAGAGAAGCGGAGCAAGAGACCCAGTACTTC.

This clonotype was recorded a few times. The chain combines TRBV12-3 or TRBV12-4 with TRBJ1-2, with 10 bases aligning to TRBD1. The CDR3 length is 13 residues. V gave up 5 bases and J gave up 7 bases; unmatched junction bases: 4. This chain's CDR3 is CASSDRGHGGYTF. CDR3 in DNA: TGTGCCAGCAGTGACAGGGGGCACGGTGGCTACACCTTC.

CDR3: CASSLRDTGSSGNTIYF. Written as DNA, the CDR3 is TGCGCCAGCAGCTTGCGCGATACAGGGAGCTCTGGAAACACCATATATTTT. V and J are TRBV5-1 and TRBJ1-3; tentative D call: TRBD1 (6 bases). The CDR3 has 17 residues. Looked up from germline, CDR1 is SGHRS and CDR2 is YFSETQ. V lost 1 base and J 0 bases, leaving 14 bases between the germline ends.

This clonotype was detected many times. The J gene is TRBJ1-4, the V gene TRBV6-2 or TRBV6-3; tentatively, D is TRBD1 (6 bases). Trimming removed 5 bases at V and 0 bases at J, with 13 bases between. CDR3 length: 16 residues. Looked up from germline, CDR1 is MNHEY and CDR2 is SVGEGT. CDR3 DNA: TGTGCCAGCAGTCCCAGGGGACGTGCAACTAATGAAAAACTGTTTTTT. Its protein is CASSPRGRATNEKLFF.

This clonotype was detected many times. This chain connects TRBV11-3 to TRBJ2-1; no definite D call. Germline V gives CDR1 SGHNT, CDR2 YENEEA. V was clipped by 5 bases and J by 6 bases, with 14 bases between them. CDR3 length: 14 residues. The CDR3: CASSAPGFSNEQFF. As DNA, the CDR3 is TGTGCCAGCAGCGCCCCCGGATTCTCCAATGAGCAGTTCTTC. The full variable domain, with the rest looked up from reference TRBV11-3 and TRBJ2-1, is EAGVVQSPRYKIIEKKQPVAFWCNPISGHNTLYWYLQNLGQGPELLIRYENEEAVDDSQLPKDRFSAERLKGVDSTLKIQPAELGDSAVYLCASSAPGFSNEQFFGPGTRLTVL.

This clonotype was found many times. The CDR3 protein is CASTLGSRFGGYTF. CDR3 DNA sequence: TGTGCCAGCACTCTAGGCTCGAGGTTCGGTGGCTACACCTTC. This chain links TRBV28 with TRBJ1-2; no clear D gene. Germline values: CDR1 MDHEN, CDR2 SYDVKM. The CDR3 extends over 14 amino acids. Trimming removed 7 bases from V and 7 bases from J, with 19 bases in between.

The rearrangement joins TRBV7-9 to TRBJ2-7, with D perhaps assigned TRBD1 or TRBD2 (5 bases each). V was shortened by 5 bases and J by 4 bases, with 18 bases between the two germline ends. The CDR3 is 15 residues long. CDR1 and CDR2 from the germline V gene are SEHNR and FQNEAQ (reference sequence). The CDR3 region has the DNA TGTGCCAGCAGCCCATTTGGTGAGGGGAGTTACGAGCAGTACTTC. Translating gives CASSPFGEGSYEQYF.